This T cell receptor beta chain came from a study of a mutant IDH1 vaccine in newly diagnosed glioma. Across the whole study: Patients came in for eight vaccinations, in weeks 1, 3, 5, 7, 11, 15, 19 and 23. It was radiotherapy, temozolomide, or both that patients received previously, with most receiving both.

Assay used: immunoSEQ multiplex PCR; TCRdb lists only in-frame clones, some missing. The sample yields 50,000 to 75,000 clones, around 84% seen once. CDR3 length equals 13 residues. Germline CDR1 reads MDHEN; CDR2 reads SYDVKM. J was trimmed by 5 bases and V by 6 bases; bases with no gene match: 3. About this clone: The antigen is undetermined.

The time point was: week 5, during vaccination. With topical imiquimod, each dose of the vaccine consisted of 300 ug of mutant IDH1 20-mer peptide. Those who donated had recent WHO grade 3 or 4 IDH1-mutant, ATRX-lost astrocytomas. This clonotype originated in a woman in her 50s with glioma. The chain employs TRBV28 and TRBJ1-5; 8 nucleotides match TRBD1. Material: PBMCs, obtained from a glioma patient whose treatment included an IDH1 peptide vaccine. The chain's CDR3 is CASRDRGYQPQHF. The CDR3 nucleotides read TGTGCCAGCAGAGACAGGGGATATCAGCCCCAGCATTTT.